The sequence of this T cell receptor beta chain was determined in a study of blood T cell repertoires in COVID-19. Turning to the study itself: Nucleic acid was either cDNA or gDNA, and it came from T cells, B-cell-depleted T cells, or PBMCs.

Per the germline V gene, CDR1 is SGHNT and CDR2 is YYREEE (reference sequence). Trimming removed 0 bases from V and 3 bases from J, with 21 bases in between. The CDR3 spans 18 residues. Study processing details: For nucleated cells, counts were estimated from reference gene primer amplification. Using immunoSEQ multiplex PCR, the repertoire was profiled, and TCRdb retains in-frame clones only, with some absent. V and J calls plus clone size are reproduced from that table; the DNA served to infer D and trimming. The sample carries fewer than 150,000 clones, 70% to 85% recorded once. The sample taken for sequencing was peripheral blood. This TCR came from a woman in her forties or fifties with acute or convalescent COVID-19. The chain links TRBV5-4 to TRBJ1-2, with D tentatively TRBD1 (5 bases). The CDR3 loop is CASSLVAGGGKRDYGYTF. CDR3 coding DNA: TGTGCCAGCAGCTTGGTAGCGGGTGGGGGGAAAAGGGACTATGGCTACACCTTC.